This paragraph reports one T cell receptor beta chain. Authors' methods: Amplification with reference gene primers provided the estimates of nucleated cell counts. The protocol was immunoSEQ multiplex PCR, while the TCRdb copy is restricted to in-frame clones and leaves out a portion. The DNA was the basis for D and trimming; V, J and clone size are from that table. Of around 91,000 clones listed, about 85% are singletons. The source of the sample is a study of blood T cell repertoires in COVID-19. Looking at the study overall: Some COVID-19 samples were acute and others convalescent; all came from the United States, Italy and Spain. In each case, the material was cDNA or gDNA derived from T cells, B-cell-depleted T cells, or PBMCs.

The CDR3 covers 15 residues. Germline-derived CDR1 and CDR2 are MNHEY and SMNVEV (reference sequence). Deletions cut 2 bases from V and 1 base from J, with 8 bases between. The receptor was isolated from an older man with acute or convalescent COVID-19. The chain employs TRBV27 and TRBJ1-4; the D gene is possibly TRBD1 (5 bases). Sequenced sample: peripheral blood. The DNA for the CDR3 is TGTGCCAGCAGTTTAAGGAGGGGAACTAATGAAAAACTGTTTTTT. It translates to CASSLRRGTNEKLFF.